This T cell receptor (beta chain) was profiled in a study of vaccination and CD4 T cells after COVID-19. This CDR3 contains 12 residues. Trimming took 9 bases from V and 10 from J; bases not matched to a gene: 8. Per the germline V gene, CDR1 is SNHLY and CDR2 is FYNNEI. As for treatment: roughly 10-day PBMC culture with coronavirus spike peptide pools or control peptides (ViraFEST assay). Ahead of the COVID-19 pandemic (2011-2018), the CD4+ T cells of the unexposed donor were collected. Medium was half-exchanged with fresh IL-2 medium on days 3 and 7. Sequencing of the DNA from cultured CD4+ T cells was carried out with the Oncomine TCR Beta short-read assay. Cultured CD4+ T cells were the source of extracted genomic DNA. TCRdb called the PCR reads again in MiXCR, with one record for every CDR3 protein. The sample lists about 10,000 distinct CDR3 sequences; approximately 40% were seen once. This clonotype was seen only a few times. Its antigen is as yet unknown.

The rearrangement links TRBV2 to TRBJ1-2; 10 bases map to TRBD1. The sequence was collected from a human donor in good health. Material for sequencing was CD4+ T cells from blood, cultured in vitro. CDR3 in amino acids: CASSDRGKAYTF. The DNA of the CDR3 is TGTGCCAGTTCGGACAGGGGGAAAGCCTACACCTTC.